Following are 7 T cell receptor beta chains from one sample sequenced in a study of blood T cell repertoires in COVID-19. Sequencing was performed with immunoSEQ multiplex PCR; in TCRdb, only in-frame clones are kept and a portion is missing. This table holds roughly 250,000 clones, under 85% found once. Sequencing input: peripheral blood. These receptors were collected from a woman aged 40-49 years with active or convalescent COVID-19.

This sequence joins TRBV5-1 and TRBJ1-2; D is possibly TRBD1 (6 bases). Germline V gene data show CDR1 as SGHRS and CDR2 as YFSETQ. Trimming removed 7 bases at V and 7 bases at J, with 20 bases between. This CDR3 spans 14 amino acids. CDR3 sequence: CASFSAGGRSGYTF. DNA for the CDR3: TGCGCCAGCTTTTCGGCGGGGGGGCGAAGTGGCTACACCTTC.

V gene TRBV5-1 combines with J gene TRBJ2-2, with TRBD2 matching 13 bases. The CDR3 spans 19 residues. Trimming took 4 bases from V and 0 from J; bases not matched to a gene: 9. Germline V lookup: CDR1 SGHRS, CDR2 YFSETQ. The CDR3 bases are TGCGCCAGCAGCCAGGTACCGGGACTAGCGGGACCGAACACCGGGGAGCTGTTTTTT. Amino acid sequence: CASSQVPGLAGPNTGELFF. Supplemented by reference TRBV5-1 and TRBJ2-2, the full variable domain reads KAGVTQTPRYLIKTRGQQVTLSCSPISGHRSVSWYQQTPGQGLQFLFEYFSETQRNKGNFPGRFSGRQFSNSRSEMNVSTLELGDSALYLCASSQVPGLAGPNTGELFFGEGSRLTVL.

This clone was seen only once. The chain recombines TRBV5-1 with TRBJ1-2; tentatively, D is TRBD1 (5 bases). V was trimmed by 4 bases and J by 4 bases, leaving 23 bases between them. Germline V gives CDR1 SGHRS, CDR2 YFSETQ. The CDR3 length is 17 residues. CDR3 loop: CASSGGTEPEQFYGYTF. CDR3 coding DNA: TGCGCCAGCAGCGGGGGGACGGAGCCCGAACAATTCTATGGCTACACCTTC.

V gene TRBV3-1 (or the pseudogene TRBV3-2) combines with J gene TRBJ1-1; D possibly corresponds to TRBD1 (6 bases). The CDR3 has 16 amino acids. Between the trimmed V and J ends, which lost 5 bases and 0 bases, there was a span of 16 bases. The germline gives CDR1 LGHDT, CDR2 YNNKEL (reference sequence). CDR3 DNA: TGTGCCAGCAGCAAGGGACACTTTGGGATGAACACTGAAGCTTTCTTT. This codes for CASSKGHFGMNTEAFF.

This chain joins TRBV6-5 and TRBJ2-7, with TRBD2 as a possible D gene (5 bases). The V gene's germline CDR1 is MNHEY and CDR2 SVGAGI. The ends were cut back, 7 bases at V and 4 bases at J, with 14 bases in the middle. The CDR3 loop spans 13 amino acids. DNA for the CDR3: TGTGCCAGCAACGAGGGTTCCCTGTACGAGCAGTACTTC. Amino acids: CASNEGSLYEQYF.

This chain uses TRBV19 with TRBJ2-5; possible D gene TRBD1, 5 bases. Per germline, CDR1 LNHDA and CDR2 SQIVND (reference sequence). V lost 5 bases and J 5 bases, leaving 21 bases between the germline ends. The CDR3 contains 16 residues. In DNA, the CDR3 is TGTGCCAGTAGTGGATTACCACAGGATTCGGCGGAGACCCAGTACTTC. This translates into CASSGLPQDSAETQYF.

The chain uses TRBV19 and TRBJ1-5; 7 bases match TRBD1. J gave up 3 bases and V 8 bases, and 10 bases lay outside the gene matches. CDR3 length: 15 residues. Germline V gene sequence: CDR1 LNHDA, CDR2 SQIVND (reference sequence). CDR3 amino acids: CASRSPGTVNQPQHF. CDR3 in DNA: TGTGCCAGTCGAAGTCCCGGGACAGTCAATCAGCCCCAGCATTTT.